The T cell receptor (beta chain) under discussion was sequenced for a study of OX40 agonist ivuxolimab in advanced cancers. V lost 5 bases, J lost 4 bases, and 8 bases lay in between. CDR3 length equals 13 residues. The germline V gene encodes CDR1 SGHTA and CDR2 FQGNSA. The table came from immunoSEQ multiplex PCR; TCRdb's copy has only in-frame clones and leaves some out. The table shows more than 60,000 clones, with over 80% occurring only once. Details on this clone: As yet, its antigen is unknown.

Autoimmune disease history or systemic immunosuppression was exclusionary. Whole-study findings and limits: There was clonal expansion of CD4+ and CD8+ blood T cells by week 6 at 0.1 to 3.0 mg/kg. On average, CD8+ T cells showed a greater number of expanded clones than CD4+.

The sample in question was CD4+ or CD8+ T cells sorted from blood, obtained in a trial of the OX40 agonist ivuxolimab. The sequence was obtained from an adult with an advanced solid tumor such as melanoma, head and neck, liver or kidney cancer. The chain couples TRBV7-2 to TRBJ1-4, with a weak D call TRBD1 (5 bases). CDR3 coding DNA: TGTGCCAGCAGCCCGACAGTTAATGAAAAACTGTTTTTT. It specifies CASSPTVNEKLFF.